Presented here are 20 T cell receptor beta chains from one specimen sequenced in a study of blood T cell repertoires in COVID-19. The protocol was immunoSEQ multiplex PCR, while the TCRdb copy is restricted to in-frame clones and leaves out a portion. This table holds over 130,000 clones, 85% found once. Sequencing was carried out using peripheral blood. These receptors were collected from a man aged 45-65 years with acute or convalescent COVID-19.

The rearrangement joins TRBV5-4 to TRBJ2-1; TRBD2 is a possible D gene (5 bases). Germline V CDR1 and CDR2: SGHNT, YYREEE (reference sequence). V was pared by 2 bases and J by 0 bases, with 18 bases between. The CDR3 spans 18 residues. CDR3 DNA: TGTGCCAGCAGCTTCCCAATGACCGGGGTCGGCTCCTACAATGAGCAGTTCTTC. This gives the protein CASSFPMTGVGSYNEQFF.

The chain couples TRBV29-1 to TRBJ2-1; tentative D call: TRBD2 (5 bases). This CDR3 has 14 amino acids. Germline values: CDR1 SQVTM, CDR2 ANQGSEA. V was trimmed by 5 bases and J by 7 bases, leaving 18 bases between them. The CDR3 sequence: CSVWADGVGNEQFF. The CDR3 bases are TGCAGCGTTTGGGCGGACGGGGTAGGGAATGAGCAGTTCTTC.

The chain has TRBV6-5 and TRBJ2-3, with a tentative D call TRBD1 (6 bases). The germline CDR1 and CDR2 sequences are MNHEY and SVGAGI. This CDR3 region has 13 residues. Trimming took off 6 bases at V and 3 bases at J, with 10 bases between the two ends. The CDR3 loop is CASSQQGTDTQYF. As DNA, the CDR3 is TGTGCCAGCAGCCAACAGGGAACAGATACGCAGTATTTT.

The chain employs TRBV11-3 and TRBJ2-1; the match to TRBD2 covers 9 bases. This CDR3 is built from 16 residues. Germline trimming cut 7 bases from V and 0 bases from J; bases unmatched to any gene: 7. Germline CDR1 reads SGHNT; CDR2 reads YENEEA. The DNA for the CDR3 is TGTGCCAGCACCCGGCGGGAGGGTGCCTCCTACAATGAGCAGTTCTTC. Its translation is CASTRREGASYNEQFF.

This chain uses TRBV7-3 with TRBJ2-1; 7 bases fit TRBD2. Trimming removed 2 bases from V and 6 bases from J; junction bases left unmatched: 7. The CDR3 length is 15 residues. Germline V gene lookup returns CDR1 SGHTA and CDR2 FQGTGA. The CDR3 here is CASSLYVGGSNEQFF. CDR3 nucleotide sequence: TGTGCCAGCAGCTTATATGTGGGGGGGAGCAATGAGCAGTTCTTC.

The chain employs TRBV30 and TRBJ1-2, with TRBD1 as a possible D gene (5 bases). CDR3 length: 14 residues. The V and J ends lost 5 bases and 7 bases respectively, with 20 bases between them. Germline values: CDR1 GTSNPN, CDR2 SVGIG (reference sequence). CDR3 nucleotide sequence: TGTGCCTGGGAGACCGTACTGGGCAGGGCTGGCTACACCTTC. It translates to CAWETVLGRAGYTF.

The chain recombines TRBV10-3 with TRBJ2-1; TRBD1 matches at 8 bases. The V segment lost 8 bases and the J segment 3 bases; nucleotides outside the gene matches: 9. Germline lookup yields CDR1 ENHRY and CDR2 SYGVKD. The CDR3 consists of 15 residues. CDR3 amino acids: CAIAPQGANYNEQFF. In DNA, the CDR3 is TGTGCCATCGCCCCCCAGGGGGCTAACTACAATGAGCAGTTCTTC.

The V call is TRBV7-3, the J call TRBJ1-4, with 7 positions matching TRBD1. V lost 1 base to trimming and J lost 5 bases; unmatched junction nucleotides: 10. The CDR3 totals 17 residues. Looked up from germline, CDR1 is SGHTA and CDR2 is FQGTGA. Here the CDR3 DNA reads TGTGCCAGCAGCTTAAATCCCAAGGGGGCTCAAAATGAAAAACTGTTTTTT. It codes for CASSLNPKGAQNEKLFF.

The V call is TRBV9, the J call TRBJ2-5; maybe TRBD1 (5 bases). Germline V gene data show CDR1 as SGDLS and CDR2 as YYNGEE. Trimming removed 0 bases at V and 3 bases at J, with 6 bases between. The CDR3 covers 13 residues. The CDR3 coding sequence is TGTGCCAGCAGCGTAGAACAGGAAGAGACCCAGTACTTC. It codes for CASSVEQEETQYF.

The V gene is TRBV6-5, the J gene TRBJ2-7; tentative D call: TRBD1 (6 bases). Germline V gene lookup returns CDR1 MNHEY and CDR2 SVGAGI. The CDR3 is 13 residues long. Trimming shortened V by 0 bases and J by 6 bases, and 9 bases separated the two germline ends. The CDR3 region is CASSYSFRGEQYF. The CDR3 coding sequence is TGTGCCAGCAGTTACTCGTTCAGGGGCGAGCAGTACTTC.

This rearrangement joins TRBV5-5 to TRBJ2-2, with D unclear. The CDR3 length is 13 residues. Trimming took off 2 bases at V and 4 bases at J, with 6 bases between the two ends. In germline, CDR1 is SGHKS, CDR2 YYEKEE (reference sequence). In nucleotides, the CDR3 is TGTGCCAGCAGCTTCGGTTCCACCGGGGAGCTGTTTTTT. Residues: CASSFGSTGELFF.

This chain uses TRBV11-2 with TRBJ2-7; TRBD2 might be the D (5 bases). Germline loops: CDR1 SGHAT, CDR2 FQNNGV. CDR3 length: 16 residues. V lost 2 bases to trimming and J lost 2 bases, with 16 bases between them. The DNA for the CDR3 is TGTGCCAGCAGCTTATTCCGGGATTCAGCCCCCTACGAGCAGTACTTC. This encodes CASSLFRDSAPYEQYF. Drawing the rest from reference TRBV11-2 and TRBJ2-7, the complete variable domain is EAGVAQSPRYKIIEKRQSVAFWCNPISGHATLYWYQQILGQGPKLLIQFQNNGVVDDSQLPKDRFSAERLKGVDSTLKIQPAKLEDSAVYLCASSLFRDSAPYEQYFGPGTRLTVT.

The chain carries TRBV28 and TRBJ1-2; weak D call: TRBD1 (5 bases). This CDR3 has 13 residues. The V gene's germline CDR1 is MDHEN and CDR2 SYDVKM. V was cut by 7 bases and J by 5 bases, with 14 bases left in between. Here the CDR3 reads CASNGGARYGYTF. The CDR3 region has the DNA TGTGCCAGCAACGGCGGGGCGCGTTATGGCTACACCTTC.

V usage is TRBV6-4 and J usage is TRBJ1-2, with D tentatively TRBD1 (6 bases). V lost 10 bases, J lost 3 bases, and 12 bases lay in between. CDR3 length: 12 amino acids. Germline V gene sequence: CDR1 MRHNA, CDR2 SNTAGT. Here the CDR3 reads CAKRQDHYGYTF. The CDR3 DNA reads TGTGCCAAAAGACAGGACCACTATGGCTACACCTTC.

This chain uses TRBV19 with TRBJ1-1; D gene ambiguous. Trimming removed 6 bases at V and 0 bases at J, with 11 bases between. The germline CDR1 and CDR2 sequences are LNHDA and SQIVND (reference sequence). The CDR3 length is 14 residues. CDR3 sequence: CASRGGSLNTEAFF. CDR3 bases: TGTGCCAGTAGGGGAGGGAGTCTGAACACTGAAGCTTTCTTT.

V usage is TRBV7-9 and J usage is TRBJ1-1; D is ambiguous. The CDR3 contains 14 residues. Germline CDR1 is SEHNR and CDR2 is FQNEAQ (reference sequence). V lost 4 bases and J lost 6, with 15 bases in between. CDR3: CASSSLTTQSEAFF. In DNA form, the CDR3 reads TGTGCCAGCAGCTCCCTTACGACACAATCTGAAGCTTTCTTT. Complete variable domain (other parts from reference TRBV7-9 and TRBJ1-1): DTGVSQNPRHKITKRGQNVTFRCDPISEHNRLYWYRQTLGQGPEFLTYFQNEAQLEKSRLLSDRFSAERPKGSFSTLEIQRTEQGDSAMYLCASSSLTTQSEAFFGQGTRLTVV.

The rearrangement links TRBV3-1 (or the pseudogene TRBV3-2) to TRBJ1-5; 8 bases map to TRBD1. The CDR3 has 16 residues. V lost 4 bases, J lost 1 base, and 6 bases stayed unmatched. Germline V lookup: CDR1 LGHDT, CDR2 YNNKEL (reference sequence). The CDR3 DNA follows: TGTGCCAGCAGCCCCACGACAGGGGTAAGCAATCAGCCCCAGCATTTT. Its protein is CASSPTTGVSNQPQHF.

The chain employs TRBV6-4 and TRBJ2-3; D is perhaps TRBD2 (6 bases). CDR1 is MRHNA and CDR2 is SNTAGT in the germline V gene. This CDR3 is 13 amino acids long. Between the trimmed V and J ends, which lost 4 bases and 6 bases, there was a span of 11 bases. In DNA form, the CDR3 reads TGTGCCAGCAGTGTGTTCAGCGGGGATACGCAGTATTTT. It specifies CASSVFSGDTQYF.

The rearrangement uses TRBV11-3 and TRBJ2-7; 14 bases align to TRBD2. V gave up 1 base and J gave up 2 bases; unmatched junction bases: 4. This CDR3 has 17 residues. Germline-derived CDR1 and CDR2 are SGHNT and YENEEA. The CDR3, as DNA: TGTGCCAGCAGCTTAGGAAGACTAGCGGGAGGGACCTACGAGCAGTACTTC. It encodes CASSLGRLAGGTYEQYF. Based on the CDR3 plus reference TRBV11-3 and TRBJ2-7, the full variable domain is EAGVVQSPRYKIIEKKQPVAFWCNPISGHNTLYWYLQNLGQGPELLIRYENEEAVDDSQLPKDRFSAERLKGVDSTLKIQPAELGDSAVYLCASSLGRLAGGTYEQYFGPGTRLTVT.

This clone was counted a few times. The rearrangement uses TRBV28 and TRBJ1-5; D is unclear. This CDR3 spans 13 amino acids. Trimming cost V 6 bases and J 3 bases, with 9 bases left between them. Germline assignment: CDR1 MDHEN and CDR2 SYDVKM. CDR3 sequence: CASRGGSNQPQHF. The CDR3 coding sequence is TGTGCCAGCAGGGGAGGGTCCAATCAGCCCCAGCATTTT.